The clone carrying this T cell receptor beta chain occurred a few times. Its antigen is not known. The record originates from a study of beta chain features in type 1 diabetes. This CDR3 comprises 15 residues. The V and J ends lost 3 bases and 5 bases respectively, with 16 bases between them. Study-level findings and limits: Across patients, naive, central memory and Treg TCRB repertoires exhibited apparently greater similarity than was observed across healthy donors. Unsettled here was the matter of whether HLA type influences TCRB rearrangement. High-TCR-expressing cells could be over-represented by cDNA sequencing.

Expressed TCRB transcripts were sequenced, since all the RNA that had been isolated was reverse transcribed. Generated by immunoSEQ multiplex PCR, the TCRdb table keeps only in-frame clones and is missing some. This table has fewer than 650,000 clones, about a sixth appearing once. This TCR derives from a man in his late teens or twenties in good health. Sample: naive CD4+ T cells from blood. V is TRBV23-1 and J is TRBJ2-5, with TRBD1 as a possible D gene (5 bases). TRBV23-1 is recorded as an ORF, its role being uncertain. The CDR3 here is CASSHSRQFRETQYF. In DNA, the CDR3 is TGCGCCAGCAGTCACTCAAGACAGTTCCGTGAGACCCAGTACTTC.